These 12 T cell receptor beta chains came from one sample sequenced in a study of beta chain features in type 1 diabetes (dated by TCRdb to 2017 to 2018). Library generation was performed with the immunoSEQ multiplex PCR assay. The entire isolated RNA was reverse transcribed using the High Capacity cDNA Reverse Transcription Kit, and thus expressed TCRB transcripts were sequenced. The source is immuneACCESS, and TCRdb retained only in-frame sequences with V and J called. Part of the clones is not carried over; for the studies checked, unresolved V genes explain less than half of this, and the remainder is unexplained. The sample yields hundreds of thousands of clones; roughly 15% were counted once. The ten largest make up around 0.1% of the sample. Sequenced: naive CD4+ T cells from blood. What this sample's cell subset or site label stands for: true naive CD4+ T cells. These receptors were obtained from a man in his late teens or twenties in good health.

The J gene is TRBJ2-7, the V gene TRBV6-5; no firm D call. The CDR3 is made up of 14 amino acids. Germline CDR1 reads MNHEY; CDR2 reads SVGAGI. Trimming took off 6 bases at V and 2 bases at J, with 14 bases between the two ends. The CDR3 here is CASRQRTDTYEQYF. In DNA form, the CDR3 reads TGTGCCAGCAGGCAGAGGACCGATACCTACGAGCAGTACTTC.

This clone appeared a few times. This sequence joins TRBV4-2 and TRBJ2-1; a possible D gene is TRBD2 (6 bases). Germline V gives CDR1 LGHNA, CDR2 YNFKEQ. Trimming shortened V by 3 bases and J by 5 bases, and 17 bases separated the two germline ends. This CDR3 has 16 amino acids. CDR3 DNA sequence: TGTGCCAGCAGCCACTTTCCCCGGGGGTCCAACAATGAGCAGTTCTTC. Protein sequence: CASSHFPRGSNNEQFF.

The rearrangement uses TRBV25-1 and TRBJ1-4; a possible D gene is TRBD1 (5 bases). With 1 base removed from V and 4 bases from J, the gap between germline ends came to 13 bases. The CDR3 spans 16 residues. Per germline, CDR1 MGHDK and CDR2 SYGVNS. The CDR3 loop reads CASSESWGRINEKLFF. DNA of the CDR3: TGTGCCAGCAGTGAATCATGGGGCAGGATTAATGAAAAACTGTTTTTT. Full variable domain (outside the CDR3, taken from reference TRBV25-1 and TRBJ1-4): EADIYQTPRYLVIGTGKKITLECSQTMGHDKMYWYQQDPGMELHLIHYSYGVNSTEKGDLSSESTVSRIRTEHFPLTLESARPSHTSQYLCASSESWGRINEKLFFGSGTQLSVL.

This clone was picked up a small number of times. This chain joins TRBV6-1 and TRBJ2-7; D is unclear. Germline V gene data show CDR1 as MNHNS and CDR2 as SASEGT. The V gene lost 5 bases and the J gene lost 3 bases, with 8 bases spanning the gap. CDR3 length equals 12 residues. CDR3 in amino acids: CASSLTLYEQYF. DNA of the CDR3: TGTGCCAGCAGTTTAACACTCTACGAGCAGTACTTC.

The CDR3, as DNA: TGTGCCAGCAGGCTCGGTCTGAGGGGCTACACCTTC. Its protein is CASRLGLRGYTF. V and J are TRBV28 and TRBJ1-2; D is undetermined. This CDR3 has 12 residues. Germline assignment: CDR1 MDHEN and CDR2 SYDVKM. The germline V and J ends were trimmed by 6 bases and 8 bases, with 13 bases remaining between them.

The J gene is TRBJ2-1, the V gene TRBV7-2; perhaps TRBD1 as D (7 bases). The CDR3 contains 12 residues. Trimming stripped 2 bases from V and 9 bases from J, with 8 bases between. CDR1 is SGHTA, CDR2 FQGNSA, per germline. In DNA form, the CDR3 reads TGTGCCAGCAGCTTACAGGGGGGTGAGCAGTTCTTC. It encodes CASSLQGGEQFF.

This clone has a handful of counts. The chain couples TRBV4-2 to TRBJ2-5, with 9 bases that match TRBD2. CDR1 and CDR2 (germline): LGHNA, YNFKEQ. V dropped 0 bases and J dropped 4; count of bases not matched to a gene: 12. This CDR3 spans 18 amino acids. Here the CDR3 DNA reads TGTGCCAGCAGCCAAGAACCGAGCGGGGGGTCCTATCGAGAGACCCAGTACTTC. This codes for CASSQEPSGGSYRETQYF.

In its sample, this clone was seen a few times. V and J are TRBV6-5 and TRBJ1-2; D is unclear. CDR3 size: 14 residues. The V gene lost 5 bases and the J gene lost 0 bases, with 10 bases spanning the gap. CDR1 and CDR2 from the germline V gene are MNHEY and SVGAGI. The CDR3: CASSLGRSNYGYTF. In DNA form, the CDR3 reads TGTGCCAGCAGTCTCGGACGGTCTAACTATGGCTACACCTTC.

This clone was seen more than once but under ten times. The chain employs TRBV14 and TRBJ2-3; D gene unclear. There are 16 residues in the CDR3. CDR1 SGHDN and CDR2 FVKESK come from the germline V gene. With 2 bases removed from V and 4 bases from J, the gap between germline ends came to 16 bases. The CDR3 DNA is TGTGCCAGCAGCCAAATAATACCCCGTGGACCAGATACGCAGTATTTT. This translates into CASSQIIPRGPDTQYF.

In this sample, this clone turned up a few times. This chain uses TRBV7-9 with TRBJ1-1, with D possibly being TRBD1 (6 bases). CDR1 is SEHNR and CDR2 is FQNEAQ in the germline V gene (reference sequence). This CDR3 is built from 13 residues. V was cut by 7 bases and J by 5 bases, with 14 bases left in between. In DNA form, the CDR3 reads TGTGCCAGCATCCCCCTCAGGGGTACTGAAGCTTTCTTT. It is translated as CASIPLRGTEAFF.

This clone was counted between two and nine times. Different DNA sequences within this sample yield the same CDR3. CDR3 sequence reads: CSARENTEAFF. The CDR3 DNA follows: TGCAGTGCTAGGGAGAACACTGAAGCTTTCTTT. This rearrangement joins TRBV20-1 to TRBJ1-1; D call uncertain. Germline V gene lookup returns CDR1 DFQATT and CDR2 SNEGSKA (reference sequence). V was shortened by 3 bases and J by 1 base, with 3 bases between the two germline ends. The CDR3 spans 11 residues.

V is TRBV18 and J is TRBJ1-6, with a weak D call TRBD1 (6 bases). Germline V gene lookup returns CDR1 KGHSH and CDR2 LQKENI. Trimming removed 3 bases from V and 6 bases from J, with 12 bases in between. The CDR3 has 15 residues. The DNA of the CDR3 is TGTGCCAGCTCACCCTGGACAGATCTTAATTCACCCCTCCACTTT. Protein: CASSPWTDLNSPLHF.